This record concerns one TCR beta chain sequence. Its antigen is not known. This sample was included in a study of cytomegalovirus exposure and HLA in healthy donors. Study context: A prior study identified 117 million unique TCR beta sequences from about 180 million T cells. Inside one of the first data releases sat about 85 million unique TCRs taken from HLA-typed donors. Study-wide results and caveats: Most subjects had HLA-A and HLA-B alleles reportedly predicted accurately by TCR beta sequences. In vitro confirmation showed a few CMV-associated chains to be CMV antigen specific.

60 Vbeta and 13 Jbeta primers were used in PCR. Assay: immunoSEQ multiplex PCR; the TCRdb copy retains only in-frame clones and omits some. The sample carries about 130,000 clones, over 70% recorded once. Trimming took 5 bases from V and 2 from J; bases not matched to a gene: 6. There are 15 residues in the CDR3. Germline V lookup: CDR1 SGHTA, CDR2 FQGNSA. This receptor was taken from a man younger than 45 in good health and CMV-seronegative. The chain recombines TRBV7-2 with TRBJ2-1; TRBD2 agrees at 7 bases. Sequencing was carried out using PBMCs. CDR3 DNA sequence: TGTGCCAGCAGCCCTCGCGCGGGGGCCTACAATGAGCAGTTCTTC. Translation: CASSPRAGAYNEQFF.